Below are 18 T cell receptor beta chains sequenced from a single sample in a study of breast tumors, draining lymph nodes, adjacent tissues. A single record per CDR3 protein comes from TCRdb applying MiXCR to the multiplex PCR reads. The sample has approximately 230,000 distinct CDR3 sequences; less than 35% are singletons. Breast cancer patients provided tissue from their axillary draining lymph nodes. The sample consisted of axillary lymph node tissue. Receptors were obtained from a female donor with breast cancer. Some clones in this sample may be carry-over from other donors' samples.

This clonotype has a count of ten or more. The rearrangement uses TRBV2 and TRBJ2-1; 7 bases fit TRBD2. The V and J ends lost 6 bases and 7 bases, in that order; junction bases with no gene match: 6. The germline V gene has CDR1 SNHLY and CDR2 FYNNEI. The CDR3 runs 13 residues. DNA for the CDR3: TGTGCCAGCAGCCCGACTAGCAGTAATGAGCAGTTCTTC. This gives the protein CASSPTSSNEQFF.

This clonotype was picked up one time. The chain links TRBV10-3 to TRBJ2-1; TRBD2 might be the D (7 bases). CDR1 and CDR2 (germline): ENHRY, SYGVKD. This CDR3 region has 14 residues. The V gene lost 7 bases and the J gene lost 9 bases, with 19 bases spanning the gap. The CDR3 bases are TGTGCCATCATTGGGGGGGGGGGGCTCTGTGAGCAGTTCTTC. Translation: CAIIGGGGLCEQFF.

This clonotype has at least ten counts. J is TRBJ1-2 and V is TRBV4-2; 8 bases are shared with TRBD1. Trimming took 1 base from V and 4 from J; bases not matched to a gene: 11. The CDR3 is 17 residues long. CDR1 and CDR2 (germline): LGHNA, YNFKEQ. The CDR3 is CASSQALAGGAGYGYTF. CDR3 nucleotide sequence: TGTGCCAGCAGCCAAGCCCTAGCAGGGGGCGCGGGCTATGGCTACACCTTC.

The chain recombines TRBV2 with TRBJ2-1; D not resolved. In germline, CDR1 is SNHLY, CDR2 FYNNEI. The V end lost 7 bases, the J end lost 4 bases, and 20 bases lay between the germline ends. The CDR3 runs 16 residues. For the CDR3, the DNA is TGTGCCAGCAAAATAGATCGGCCCCAGCATTACAATGAGCAGTTCTTC. Translating it yields CASKIDRPQHYNEQFF.

About this clonotype: The CDR3 does not close with the conserved phenylalanine or tryptophan, likely indicating a read error. No DNA is shown, since the ends of the CDR3 on it are uncertain; the CDR3 is the one TCRdb lists. The rearrangement links TRBV7-2 to TRBJ1-4; TRBD1 is taken as the D call from the table, unchecked against the DNA. The germline CDR1 and CDR2 sequences are SGHTA and FQGNSA. The CDR3 contains 8 residues when both ends are counted. The CDR3 sequence is CASSSLGG.

V usage is TRBV29-1 and J usage is TRBJ2-1, with TRBD2 identical over 11 bases. The CDR3 runs to 15 residues. J gave up 3 bases and V 8 bases, and 9 bases lay outside the gene matches. Per the germline V gene, CDR1 is SQVTM and CDR2 is ANQGSEA. CDR3 DNA: TGCAGCACCCCGGCTAGCGGGGGGTACTACAATGAGCAGTTCTTC. It encodes CSTPASGGYYNEQFF.

The CDR3 DNA follows: TGCAGTGCTAGAGATATGAGCGGGGGGGCCACAGATACGCAGTATTTT. This sequence encodes CSARDMSGGATDTQYF. The gene calls are TRBV20-1 and TRBJ2-3; TRBD2 matches at 10 bases. V dropped 0 bases and J dropped 2; count of bases not matched to a gene: 5. Germline values: CDR1 DFQATT, CDR2 SNEGSKA (reference sequence). The CDR3 is made up of 16 amino acids.

Many counts were recorded for this clonotype. The V gene is TRBV5-1, the J gene TRBJ1-3, with D unresolved. This CDR3 region has 13 residues. Per the germline V gene, CDR1 is SGHRS and CDR2 is YFSETQ. Trimming cost V 4 bases and J 4 bases, with 9 bases left between them. The CDR3 loop is CASSPQFGNTIYF. CDR3 DNA: TGCGCCAGCAGCCCGCAATTCGGAAACACCATATATTTT. Looking up the rest from reference TRBV5-1 and TRBJ1-3 gives the full variable domain: KAGVTQTPRYLIKTRGQQVTLSCSPISGHRSVSWYQQTPGQGLQFLFEYFSETQRNKGNFPGRFSGRQFSNSRSEMNVSTLELGDSALYLCASSPQFGNTIYFGEGSWLTVV.

This clonotype was seen once. The chain combines TRBV7-3 with TRBJ2-6, with a possible D match to TRBD2 (6 bases). CDR3 size: 15 residues. CDR1 and CDR2 from the germline V gene are SGHTA and FQGTGA. V dropped 8 bases and J dropped 0 bases, with 11 bases sitting between them. The CDR3 here is CASGIAVSGANVLTF. As DNA, the CDR3 is TGTGCCAGCGGAATAGCGGTCTCTGGGGCCAACGTCCTGACTTTC.

The chain employs TRBV7-9 and TRBJ2-1, with 9 bases fitting TRBD2. With 6 bases clipped from V and 14 bases from J, the junction kept 20 bases outside the gene matches. Per germline, CDR1 SEHNR and CDR2 FQNEAQ (reference sequence). The CDR3 is 16 residues long. CDR3 region: CASRIVNSGGPQWEFF. The CDR3 nucleotides read TGTGCCAGCAGAATAGTCAATAGCGGGGGACCCCAGTGGGAGTTCTTC. The whole variable domain, remainder taken from reference TRBV7-9 and TRBJ2-1, is DTGVSQNPRHKITKRGQNVTFRCDPISEHNRLYWYRQTLGQGPEFLTYFQNEAQLEKSRLLSDRFSAERPKGSFSTLEIQRTEQGDSAMYLCASRIVNSGGPQWEFFGPGTRLTVL.

This clonotype has just a few counts. The chain couples TRBV6-2 or TRBV6-3 to TRBJ2-3; 8 bases line up with TRBD2. J was trimmed by 9 bases and V by 6 bases; bases with no gene match: 5. CDR3 length: 12 amino acids. Germline V gives CDR1 MNHEY, CDR2 SVGEGT. CDR3 loop: CASSLAGGTQYF. Written as DNA, the CDR3 is TGTGCCAGCAGCCTCGCGGGGGGAACGCAGTATTTT.

This clonotype came up many times. The V call is TRBV6-1, the J call TRBJ2-1, with 12 bases aligning to TRBD2. There are 15 residues in the CDR3. With V trimmed by 6 bases and J by 8 bases, 8 bases remained unmatched. The germline V gene encodes CDR1 MNHNS and CDR2 SASEGT. CDR3 loop: CASSYRTSGTDEQFF. DNA for the CDR3: TGTGCCAGCAGCTATAGGACTAGCGGGACTGATGAGCAGTTCTTC.

This chain uses TRBV19 with TRBJ2-5; maybe TRBD2 (6 bases). CDR3 length: 13 residues. Germline V gene data show CDR1 as LNHDA and CDR2 as SQIVND (reference sequence). The V end lost 7 bases, the J end lost 5 bases, and 14 bases lay between the germline ends. In DNA, the CDR3 is TGTGCCAGTACTCCGGAGGGGAGGGAGACCCAGTACTTC. Translated: CASTPEGRETQYF.

This clonotype was picked up many times. The rearrangement uses TRBV7-8 and TRBJ2-2, with D tentatively TRBD2 (5 bases). Trimming stripped 5 bases from V and 6 bases from J, with 19 bases between. Germline assignment: CDR1 SGHVS and CDR2 FQNEAQ. This CDR3 has 16 amino acids. CDR3 protein: CASSAGGLLWAGELFF. CDR3 nucleotide sequence: TGTGCCAGCAGCGCGGGCGGTCTCCTCTGGGCCGGGGAGCTGTTTTTT.

This clonotype was detected ten times or more. The CDR3 sequence: CSVDGPSTDTQYF. CDR3 DNA: TGCAGCGTTGACGGCCCTTCCACAGATACGCAGTATTTT. The chain has TRBV29-1 and TRBJ2-3; D unresolved. Germline V lookup: CDR1 SQVTM, CDR2 ANQGSEA. V was trimmed by 3 bases and J by 2 bases, leaving 9 bases between them. The CDR3 length is 13 residues.

In this sample, this clonotype turned up many times. The genes are TRBV29-1 and TRBJ2-3; TRBD1 might be the D (5 bases). The CDR3 sequence is 14 residues long. Trimming took 3 bases from V and 0 from J, leaving 10 bases between them. Germline assignment: CDR1 SQVTM and CDR2 ANQGSEA. This CDR3 reads CSVESRQSTDTQYF. For the CDR3, the DNA is TGCAGCGTTGAGTCTCGACAGAGCACAGATACGCAGTATTTT.

This clonotype was recorded at least ten times. This rearrangement joins TRBV29-1 to TRBJ2-7; the match to TRBD1 covers 9 bases. Unmatched junction bases numbered 4, after V lost 4 bases and J lost 0 bases. The germline V gene has CDR1 SQVTM and CDR2 ANQGSEA. The CDR3 sequence is 14 residues long. As DNA, the CDR3 is TGCAGCGTTGGCCGGGACAGGGACTCCTACGAGCAGTACTTC. It codes for CSVGRDRDSYEQYF.

V and J are TRBV7-2 and TRBJ2-3, with D unclear. The length of the CDR3 is 12 residues. Trimming cost V 6 bases and J 4 bases, with 8 bases left between them. Germline CDR1 and CDR2: SGHTA and FQGNSA. CDR3: CASRSTADTQYF. CDR3 sequence (DNA): TGTGCCAGCAGATCGACTGCAGATACGCAGTATTTT.